These 21 T cell receptor beta chains share one sample of origin, sequenced in a study of T cell repertoires in cytomegalovirus infection. TCRdb re-called the reads through MiXCR, storing one row per CDR3 protein. The sample has 150,000 to 200,000 distinct CDR3 sequences, roughly 19% seen once. The specimen was PBMCs. These receptor sequences come from a human donor in good health (CMV status not recorded). Some clones in this sample may be carry-over from other donors' samples.

V and J are TRBV28 and TRBJ1-1; possibly TRBD1 for D (6 bases). The length of the CDR3 is 12 residues. Germline V gene lookup returns CDR1 MDHEN and CDR2 SYDVKM. Trimming took 6 bases from V and 7 from J, leaving 12 bases between them. The CDR3 DNA reads as TGTGCCAGCAGGTCCAAAGGGGGTGAAGCTTTCTTT. Translated: CASRSKGGEAFF.

The CDR3 bases are TGCAGCGTTGAACCGGGACAGGGACTTCGCAAGGGAGCTTTCTTT. Translated, it gives CSVEPGQGLRKGAFF. The V and J genes are TRBV29-1 and TRBJ1-1, with 9 bases aligning to TRBD1. The CDR3 sequence is 15 residues long. V was pared by 2 bases and J by 10 bases, with 14 bases of the junction left unmatched. Germline CDR1 is SQVTM and CDR2 is ANQGSEA.

The V call is TRBV15, the J call TRBJ1-1, with D tentatively TRBD1 (5 bases). Trimming left V 5 bases short and J 4 bases short, with 17 bases between. Germline CDR1 LNHNV, CDR2 YYDKDF (reference sequence). CDR3 length equals 15 residues. The CDR3 DNA sequence: TGTGCCACCAGCGGCCAGCAGACGGGGGGCACTGAAGCTTTCTTT. Translated: CATSGQQTGGTEAFF.

The V gene is TRBV5-1, the J gene TRBJ2-5, with 10 bases identical to TRBD1. Trimming at V came to 4 bases and at J to 9 bases, leaving 9 bases not matched to a gene. Germline V lookup: CDR1 SGHRS, CDR2 YFSETQ. CDR3 length: 14 amino acids. CDR3 DNA sequence: TGCGCCAGCAGCCTGGGACAGGGGCAAGGGGCCCAGTACTTC. Translation: CASSLGQGQGAQYF.

The chain couples TRBV7-9 to TRBJ1-1; 7 nucleotides match TRBD1. The CDR3 is 15 residues long. J lost 1 base, V lost 5 bases, and 7 bases had no gene match. Germline V gives CDR1 SEHNR, CDR2 FQNEAQ (reference sequence). CDR3 protein: CASSATGVGNTEAFF. The CDR3 region has the DNA TGTGCCAGCAGCGCTACAGGGGTCGGGAACACTGAAGCTTTCTTT.

The chain couples TRBV7-6 to TRBJ2-5; D is uncertain. V was trimmed by 2 bases and J by 3 bases, leaving 13 bases between them. CDR1 SGHVS and CDR2 FNYEAQ come from the germline V gene. CDR3 size: 15 residues. This CDR3 reads CASSLSADPEETQYF. The CDR3, as DNA: TGTGCCAGCAGCTTAAGCGCCGACCCCGAAGAGACCCAGTACTTC.

The chain uses TRBV5-1 and TRBJ2-7; D gene uncertain. The CDR3 loop spans 14 amino acids. The V end lost 1 base, the J end lost 3 bases, and 11 bases lay between the germline ends. Germline CDR1 and CDR2: SGHRS and YFSETQ. The CDR3 region is CASSLWEGIYEQYF. CDR3 in DNA: TGCGCCAGCAGCTTGTGGGAAGGGATCTACGAGCAGTACTTC.

This chain uses TRBV28 with TRBJ2-7, with 7 bases matching TRBD2. The ends lost 2 bases at V and 0 bases at J; junction bases unmatched: 7. Germline values: CDR1 MDHEN, CDR2 SYDVKM. This CDR3 is built from 16 residues. CDR3 protein: CASSLGASGVSYEQYF. The CDR3, as DNA: TGTGCCAGCAGTTTAGGGGCTAGCGGTGTCTCCTACGAGCAGTACTTC. Based on the CDR3 plus reference TRBV28 and TRBJ2-7, the full variable domain is DVKVTQSSRYLVKRTGEKVFLECVQDMDHENMFWYRQDPGLGLRLIYFSYDVKMKEKGDIPEGYSVSREKKERFSLILESASTNQTSMYLCASSLGASGVSYEQYFGPGTRLTVT.

The sample holds many counts of this clonotype. The chain uses TRBV6-5 and TRBJ2-1, with D perhaps TRBD2 (6 bases). There are 14 residues in the CDR3. Trimming pared 3 bases from V and 3 bases from J, leaving 9 bases between. Germline V gene sequence: CDR1 MNHEY, CDR2 SVGAGI. CDR3 in DNA: TGTGCCAGCAGTTATGGCGGGATCTACAATGAGCAGTTCTTC. Amino acids: CASSYGGIYNEQFF.

A word on this clonotype: A clone one base away is much larger, so this may be a read error. V usage is TRBV7-2 and J usage is TRBJ1-6; D is unclear. CDR3 length: 14 amino acids. Germline V lookup: CDR1 SGHTA, CDR2 FQGNSA. The CDR3: CASILGRSRSPLHF. In nucleotides, the CDR3 is TGTGCCAGCATCTTAGGAAGAAGTCGGTCACCCCTCCACTTT.

This clonotype was seen a few times. The chain links TRBV28 to TRBJ1-2; a possible D gene is TRBD1 (5 bases). Germline V gene data show CDR1 as MDHEN and CDR2 as SYDVKM. V lost 10 bases and J lost 7, with 10 bases in between. The CDR3 totals 10 residues. The CDR3 DNA sequence: TGTGCCACCACAGGTTTTGGCTACACCTTC. This encodes CATTGFGYTF.

The chain employs TRBV27 and TRBJ2-7, with D perhaps matching TRBD2 (5 bases). Deletions cut 4 bases from V and 6 bases from J, with 7 bases between. Germline V gives CDR1 MNHEY, CDR2 SMNVEV (reference sequence). The CDR3 runs 11 residues. The CDR3 is CASSYGSEQYF. The CDR3 DNA is TGTGCCAGCAGTTATGGGAGCGAGCAGTACTTC.

The table lists this clonotype with many counts. V is TRBV7-2 and J is TRBJ1-1; D is unresolved. The CDR3 is 14 residues long. Trimming took off 8 bases at V and 1 base at J, with 14 bases between the two ends. The V gene's germline CDR1 is SGHTA and CDR2 FQGNSA. CDR3 protein: CASQERTGNTEAFF. The CDR3 DNA is TGTGCCAGCCAAGAAAGGACGGGGAACACTGAAGCTTTCTTT.

The V and J genes are TRBV19 and TRBJ2-7; D may be TRBD2 (6 bases). The CDR3 is 13 residues long. V was shortened by 8 bases and J by 3 bases, with 14 bases between the two germline ends. CDR1 and CDR2 from the germline V gene are LNHDA and SQIVND (reference sequence). The CDR3 DNA is TGTGCCAGTTCAGCGGGTAGAAACTACGAGCAGTACTTC. It codes for CASSAGRNYEQYF.

The V gene is TRBV29-1, the J gene TRBJ2-6, with D perhaps TRBD1 (6 bases). V lost 0 bases and J lost 1, with 13 bases in between. Per the germline V gene, CDR1 is SQVTM and CDR2 is ANQGSEA. The CDR3 length is 17 residues. The CDR3 DNA reads as TGCAGCGTTGAAGACCGGGACACGGTATCTGGGGCCAACGTCCTGACTTTC. Translating gives CSVEDRDTVSGANVLTF.

The rearrangement links TRBV10-3 to TRBJ1-2; no reliable D call. This CDR3 contains 13 residues. The germline V gene has CDR1 ENHRY and CDR2 SYGVKD. V shed 3 bases and J shed 5 bases, with 10 bases lying between them. CDR3 coding DNA: TGTGCCATCAGTGACGTACATAAGTATGGCTACACCTTC. This encodes CAISDVHKYGYTF.

The chain has TRBV19 and TRBJ2-7; 11 positions agree with TRBD2. The CDR3 covers 16 residues. Germline loops: CDR1 LNHDA, CDR2 SQIVND (reference sequence). V lost 4 bases, J lost 3 bases, and 8 bases stayed unmatched. The CDR3 sequence: CASSTTGTSGHYEQYF. As DNA, the CDR3 is TGTGCCAGTAGTACCACCGGGACTAGCGGCCACTACGAGCAGTACTTC.

V gene TRBV19 combines with J gene TRBJ1-5; 10 bases agree with TRBD1. The CDR3 is 16 residues long. V lost 5 bases, J lost 0 bases, and 4 bases stayed unmatched. Looked up from germline, CDR1 is LNHDA and CDR2 is SQIVND (reference sequence). In DNA form, the CDR3 reads TGTGCCAGTAGTCCCCGGGACAGGGGTAGCAATCAGCCCCAGCATTTT. Translating it yields CASSPRDRGSNQPQHF.

This clonotype was detected many times. This sequence joins TRBV7-8 and TRBJ1-2, with D unresolved. The ends were cut back, 5 bases at V and 7 bases at J, with 20 bases in the middle. The CDR3 extends over 15 amino acids. Germline lookup yields CDR1 SGHVS and CDR2 FQNEAQ. CDR3 sequence reads: CASSILLGGQGGYTF. CDR3 coding DNA: TGTGCCAGCAGCATCTTATTGGGCGGGCAAGGTGGCTACACCTTC.

This clonotype has a count of ten or more. V usage is TRBV7-6 and J usage is TRBJ2-1, with 11 nucleotides matching TRBD2. Germline CDR1 reads SGHVS; CDR2 reads FNYEAQ. The CDR3 consists of 19 residues. After removal of 5 bases from V and 0 bases from J, the junction contained 12 bases not matched to a gene. This CDR3 is CASSPDPGTSGSSYNEQFF. As DNA, the CDR3 is TGTGCCAGCAGCCCAGACCCCGGGACTAGCGGCAGCTCCTACAATGAGCAGTTCTTC.

This clonotype has at least ten counts. V gene TRBV7-9 combines with J gene TRBJ1-2; D is unclear. Trimming removed 2 bases at V and 4 bases at J, with 14 bases between. The CDR3 covers 15 residues. The germline V gene has CDR1 SEHNR and CDR2 FQNEAQ (reference sequence). CDR3 loop: CASSLQEGAAYGYTF. CDR3 in DNA: TGTGCCAGCAGCTTACAGGAGGGCGCGGCCTATGGCTACACCTTC.